The next 5 T cell receptor beta chains were all read from a single sample in a study of blood T cell repertoires in COVID-19. The protocol was immunoSEQ multiplex PCR, while the TCRdb copy is restricted to in-frame clones and leaves out a portion. The top ten clones hold around 15% of a sample with 220,000 or so clones, almost 90% of them seen once. Sequences were obtained from PBMCs or T cells enriched from blood (not recorded which). These receptors all stem from a man aged 25 to 40 who had been exposed to COVID-19.

The gene calls are TRBV7-6 and TRBJ1-5, with TRBD1 matching 9 bases. Trimming cost V 8 bases and J 3 bases; bases outside gene matches: 17. CDR1 and CDR2 (germline): SGHVS, FNYEAQ. The CDR3 is 18 amino acids. The CDR3 region has the DNA TGTGCCAGCTTACTGGGGACAGGGATGTATAAGGACAATCAGCCCCAGCATTTT. As protein: CASLLGTGMYKDNQPQHF.

This clone has only one observation. J is TRBJ2-1 and V is TRBV5-1; D possibly corresponds to TRBD2 (6 bases). Trimming removed 4 bases from V and 2 bases from J, with 13 bases in between. The germline V gene has CDR1 SGHRS and CDR2 YFSETQ. The CDR3 spans 15 residues. CDR3 in amino acids: CASSLLAEPYNEQFF. CDR3 coding DNA: TGCGCCAGCAGCCTACTAGCTGAACCCTACAATGAGCAGTTCTTC.

The chain joins TRBV5-1 to TRBJ1-6, with 7 nucleotides matching TRBD1. Germline loops: CDR1 SGHRS, CDR2 YFSETQ. Trimming at V came to 5 bases and at J to 7 bases, leaving 3 bases not matched to a gene. The CDR3 totals 13 residues. The CDR3 nucleotides are TGCGCCAGCAGAGACAGGGAAAATTCACCCCTCCACTTT. It yields the protein CASRDRENSPLHF.

This chain connects TRBV19 to TRBJ1-5; D unresolved. With 5 bases removed from V and 5 bases from J, the gap between germline ends came to 16 bases. Germline V gene lookup returns CDR1 LNHDA and CDR2 SQIVND (reference sequence). This CDR3 has 15 residues. CDR3: CASSGQAIIHQPQHF. CDR3 bases: TGTGCCAGTAGTGGGCAGGCGATTATCCATCAGCCCCAGCATTTT.

The V gene is TRBV7-3, the J gene TRBJ2-2; D unresolved. Germline V gene data show CDR1 as SGHTA and CDR2 as FQGTGA. Between the trimmed V and J ends, which lost 5 bases and 5 bases, there was a span of 12 bases. The CDR3 totals 14 residues. The CDR3 DNA is TGTGCCAGCAGCCCAACTTTGGAGACCGGGGAGCTGTTTTTT. It translates to CASSPTLETGELFF. Full variable domain (missing parts from reference TRBV7-3 and TRBJ2-2): GAGVSQTPSNKVTEKGKYVELRCDPISGHTALYWYRQSLGQGPEFLIYFQGTGAADDSGLPNDRFFAVRPEGSVSTLKIQRTERGDSAVYLCASSPTLETGELFFGEGSRLTVL.